This T cell receptor beta chain was found in a study of regulatory dendritic cells for organ transplantation. Clones were sequenced by immunoSEQ multiplex PCR, and TCRdb holds only the in-frame ones, with some missing. The profile shows approximately 19,000 clones, 74% of them singletons. The germline V gene has CDR1 MNHEY and CDR2 SMNVEV (reference sequence). Trimming removed 6 bases from V and 8 bases from J; junction bases left unmatched: 9. The CDR3 totals 14 residues. This TCR derives from a human donor in good health. Specimen: memory CD4+ T cells from blood. The sample's subset: CD45RO+ memory T cells. This chain joins TRBV27 and TRBJ1-4, with TRBD1 matching 7 bases. This CDR3 reads CASSSTGAGEKLFF. The CDR3 nucleotides are TGTGCCAGCAGCTCAACAGGGGCGGGGGAAAAACTGTTTTTT.